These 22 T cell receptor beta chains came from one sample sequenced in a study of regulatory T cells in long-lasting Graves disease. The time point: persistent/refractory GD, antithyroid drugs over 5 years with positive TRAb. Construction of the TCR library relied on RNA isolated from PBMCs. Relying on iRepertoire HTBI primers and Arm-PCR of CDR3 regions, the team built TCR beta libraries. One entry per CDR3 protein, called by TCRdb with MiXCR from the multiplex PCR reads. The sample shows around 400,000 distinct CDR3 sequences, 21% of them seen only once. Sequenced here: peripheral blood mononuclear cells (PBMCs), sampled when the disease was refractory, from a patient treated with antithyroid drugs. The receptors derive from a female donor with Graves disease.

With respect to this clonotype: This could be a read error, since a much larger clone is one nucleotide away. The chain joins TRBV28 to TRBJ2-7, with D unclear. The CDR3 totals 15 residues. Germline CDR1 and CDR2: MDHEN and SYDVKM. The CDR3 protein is CASSFLTEEPYGQYF. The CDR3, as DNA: TGTGCCAGCAGTTTTCTTACCGAAGAGCCCTACGGGCAGTACTTC.

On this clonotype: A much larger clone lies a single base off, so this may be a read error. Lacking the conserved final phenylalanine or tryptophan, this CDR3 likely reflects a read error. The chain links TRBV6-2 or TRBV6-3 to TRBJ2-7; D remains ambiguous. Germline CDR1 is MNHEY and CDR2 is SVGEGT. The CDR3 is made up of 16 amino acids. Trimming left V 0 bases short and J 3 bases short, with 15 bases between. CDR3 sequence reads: CASSYSIGGSDYEQYL. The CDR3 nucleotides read TGTGCCAGCAGTTACTCGATAGGTGGATCCGACTACGAGCAGTACCTC.

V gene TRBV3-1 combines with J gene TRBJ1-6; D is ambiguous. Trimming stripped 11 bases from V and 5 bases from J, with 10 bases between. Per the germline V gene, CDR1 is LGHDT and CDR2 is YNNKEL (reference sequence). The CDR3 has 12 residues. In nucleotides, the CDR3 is TGTGCCGCGAGCGGGAATAATTCACCCCTCCACTTT. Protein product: CAASGNNSPLHF. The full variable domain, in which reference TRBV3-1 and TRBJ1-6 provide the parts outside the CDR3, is DTAVSQTPKYLVTQMGNDKSIKCEQNLGHDTMYWYKQDSKKFLKIMFSYNNKELIINETVPNRFSPKSPDKAHLNLHINSLELGDSAVYFCAASGNNSPLHFGNGTRLTVT.

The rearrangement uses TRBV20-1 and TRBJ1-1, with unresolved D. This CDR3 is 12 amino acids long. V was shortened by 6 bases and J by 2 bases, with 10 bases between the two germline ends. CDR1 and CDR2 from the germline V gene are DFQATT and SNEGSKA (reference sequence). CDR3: CSAADFNTEAFF. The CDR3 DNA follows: TGCAGTGCAGCGGACTTTAACACTGAAGCTTTCTTT.

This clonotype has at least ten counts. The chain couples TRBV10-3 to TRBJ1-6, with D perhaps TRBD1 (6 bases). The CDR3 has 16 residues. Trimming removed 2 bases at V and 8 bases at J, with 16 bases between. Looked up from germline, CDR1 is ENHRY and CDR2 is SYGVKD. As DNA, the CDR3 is TGTGCCATCAGTGAGGAAGCCCAGGGGAGGGATTCACCCCTCCACTTT. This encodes CAISEEAQGRDSPLHF.

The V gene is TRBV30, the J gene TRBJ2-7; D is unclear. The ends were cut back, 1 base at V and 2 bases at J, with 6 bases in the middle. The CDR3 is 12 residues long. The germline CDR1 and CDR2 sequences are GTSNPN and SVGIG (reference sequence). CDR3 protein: CAWSGQAYEQYF. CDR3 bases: TGTGCCTGGAGTGGTCAAGCCTACGAGCAGTACTTC.

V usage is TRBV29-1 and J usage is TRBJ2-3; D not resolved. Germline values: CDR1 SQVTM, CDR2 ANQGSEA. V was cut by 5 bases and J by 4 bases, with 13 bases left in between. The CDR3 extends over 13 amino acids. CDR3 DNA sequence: TGCAGCGTTAGGAGTCACCACTCAGATACGCAGTATTTT. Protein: CSVRSHHSDTQYF.

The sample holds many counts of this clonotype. This CDR3 is CASSQETSRYEQYF. The CDR3 DNA is TGTGCCAGCAGCCAAGAGACTAGCAGATACGAGCAGTACTTC. The V gene is TRBV3-1, the J gene TRBJ2-7; 7 nucleotides agree with TRBD2. The CDR3 is made up of 14 amino acids. Germline CDR1 reads LGHDT; CDR2 reads YNNKEL (reference sequence). V lost 0 bases, J lost 4 bases, and 3 bases stayed unmatched.

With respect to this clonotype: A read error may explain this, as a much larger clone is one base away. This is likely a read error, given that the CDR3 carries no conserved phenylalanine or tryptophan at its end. The CDR3 loop is CASRVRGNSPLHL. DNA of the CDR3: TGTGCCAGCAGGGTTCGCGGTAATTCACCCCTCCACCTT. The chain is built from TRBV6-1 and TRBJ1-6; D is unclear. With 6 bases removed from V and 6 bases from J, the gap between germline ends came to 9 bases. Germline V gene sequence: CDR1 MNHNS, CDR2 SASEGT. The CDR3 sequence is 13 residues long.

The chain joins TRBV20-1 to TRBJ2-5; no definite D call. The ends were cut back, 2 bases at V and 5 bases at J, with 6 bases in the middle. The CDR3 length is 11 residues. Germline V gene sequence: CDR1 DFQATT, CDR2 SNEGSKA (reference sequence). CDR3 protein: CSARSSETQYF. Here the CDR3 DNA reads TGCAGTGCTAGATCCAGTGAGACCCAGTACTTC.

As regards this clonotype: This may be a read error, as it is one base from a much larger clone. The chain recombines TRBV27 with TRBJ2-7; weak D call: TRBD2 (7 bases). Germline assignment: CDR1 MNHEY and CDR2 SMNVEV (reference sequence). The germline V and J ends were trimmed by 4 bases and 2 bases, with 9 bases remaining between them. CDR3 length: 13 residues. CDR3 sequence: CASSWGGTYEQYF. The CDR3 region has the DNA TGTGCCAGCAGTTGGGGGGGCACCTACGAGCAGTACTTC.

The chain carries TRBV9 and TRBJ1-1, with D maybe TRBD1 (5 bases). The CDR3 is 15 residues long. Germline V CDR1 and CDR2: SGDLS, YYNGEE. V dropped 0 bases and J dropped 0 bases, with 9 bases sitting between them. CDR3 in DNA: TGTGCCAGCAGCGTAGTCGCGGACATGAACACTGAAGCTTTCTTT. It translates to CASSVVADMNTEAFF.

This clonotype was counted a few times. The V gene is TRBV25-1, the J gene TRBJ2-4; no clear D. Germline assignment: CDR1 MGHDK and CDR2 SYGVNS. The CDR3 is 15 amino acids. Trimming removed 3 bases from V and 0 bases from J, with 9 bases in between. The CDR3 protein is CASSDSARAKNIQYF. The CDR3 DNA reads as TGTGCCAGCAGTGACTCTGCCAGAGCCAAAAACATTCAGTACTTC.

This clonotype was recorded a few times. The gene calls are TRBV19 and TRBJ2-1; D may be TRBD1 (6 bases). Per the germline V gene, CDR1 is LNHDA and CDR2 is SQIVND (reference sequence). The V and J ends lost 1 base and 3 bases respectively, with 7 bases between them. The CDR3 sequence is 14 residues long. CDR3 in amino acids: CASSIGTDYNEQFF. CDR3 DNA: TGTGCCAGTAGTATAGGGACAGACTACAATGAGCAGTTCTTC.

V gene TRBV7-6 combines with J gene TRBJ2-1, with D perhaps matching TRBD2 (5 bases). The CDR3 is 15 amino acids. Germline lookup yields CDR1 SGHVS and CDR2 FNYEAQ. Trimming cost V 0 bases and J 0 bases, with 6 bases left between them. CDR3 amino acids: CASSLAAGSYNEQFF. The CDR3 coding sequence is TGTGCCAGCAGCTTAGCGGCGGGCTCCTACAATGAGCAGTTCTTC.

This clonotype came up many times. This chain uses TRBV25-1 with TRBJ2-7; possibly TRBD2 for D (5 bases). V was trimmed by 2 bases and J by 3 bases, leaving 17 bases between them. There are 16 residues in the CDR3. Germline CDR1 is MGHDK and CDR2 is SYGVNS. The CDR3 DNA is TGTGCCAGCAGTGAAGATAATTCGGGGTTGGGCTACGAGCAGTACTTC. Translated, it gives CASSEDNSGLGYEQYF.

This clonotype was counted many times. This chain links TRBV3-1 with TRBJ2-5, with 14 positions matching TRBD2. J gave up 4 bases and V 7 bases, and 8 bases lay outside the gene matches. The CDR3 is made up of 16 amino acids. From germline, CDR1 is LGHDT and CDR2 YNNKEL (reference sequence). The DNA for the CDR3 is TGTGCCAGCACCGACAGGGGACTAGCGGGAGTAGAGACCCAGTACTTC. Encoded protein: CASTDRGLAGVETQYF.

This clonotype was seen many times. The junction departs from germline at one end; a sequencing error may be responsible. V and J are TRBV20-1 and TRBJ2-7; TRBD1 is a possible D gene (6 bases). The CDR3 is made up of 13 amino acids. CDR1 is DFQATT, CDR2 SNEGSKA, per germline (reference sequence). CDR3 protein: CSATVGGTYEQYF. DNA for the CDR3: TGCAGCGCTACCGTAGGGGGAACCTACGAGCAGTACTTC.

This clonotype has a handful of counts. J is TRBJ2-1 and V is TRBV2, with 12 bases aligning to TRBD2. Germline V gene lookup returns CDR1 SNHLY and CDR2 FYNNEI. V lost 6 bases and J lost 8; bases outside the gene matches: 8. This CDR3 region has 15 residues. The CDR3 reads CASRRTSGTPDEQFF. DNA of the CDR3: TGTGCCAGCAGACGGACTAGCGGGACACCCGATGAGCAGTTCTTC.

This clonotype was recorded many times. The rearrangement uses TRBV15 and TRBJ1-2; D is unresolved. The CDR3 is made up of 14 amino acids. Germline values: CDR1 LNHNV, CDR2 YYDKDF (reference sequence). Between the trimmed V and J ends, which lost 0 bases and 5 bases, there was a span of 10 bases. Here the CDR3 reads CATSRDLGGYGYTF. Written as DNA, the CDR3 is TGTGCCACCAGCAGAGATTTAGGAGGGTATGGCTACACCTTC.

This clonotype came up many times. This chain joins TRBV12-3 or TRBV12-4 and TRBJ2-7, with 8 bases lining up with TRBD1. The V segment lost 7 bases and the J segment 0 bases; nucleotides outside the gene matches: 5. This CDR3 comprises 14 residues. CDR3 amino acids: CASTWDRSSYEQYF. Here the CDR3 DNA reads TGTGCCAGCACCTGGGACAGGAGCTCCTACGAGCAGTACTTC.

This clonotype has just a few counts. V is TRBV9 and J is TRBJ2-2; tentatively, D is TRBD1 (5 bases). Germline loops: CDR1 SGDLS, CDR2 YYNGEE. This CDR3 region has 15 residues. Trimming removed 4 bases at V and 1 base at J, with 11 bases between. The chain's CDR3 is CASSSGAMNTGELFF. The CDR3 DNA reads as TGTGCCAGCAGCAGTGGGGCGATGAACACCGGGGAGCTGTTTTTT. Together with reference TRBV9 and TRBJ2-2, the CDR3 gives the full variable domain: DSGVTQTPKHLITATGQRVTLRCSPRSGDLSVYWYQQSLDQGLQFLIQYYNGEERAKGNILERFSAQQFPDLHSELNLSSLELGDSALYFCASSSGAMNTGELFFGEGSRLTVL.